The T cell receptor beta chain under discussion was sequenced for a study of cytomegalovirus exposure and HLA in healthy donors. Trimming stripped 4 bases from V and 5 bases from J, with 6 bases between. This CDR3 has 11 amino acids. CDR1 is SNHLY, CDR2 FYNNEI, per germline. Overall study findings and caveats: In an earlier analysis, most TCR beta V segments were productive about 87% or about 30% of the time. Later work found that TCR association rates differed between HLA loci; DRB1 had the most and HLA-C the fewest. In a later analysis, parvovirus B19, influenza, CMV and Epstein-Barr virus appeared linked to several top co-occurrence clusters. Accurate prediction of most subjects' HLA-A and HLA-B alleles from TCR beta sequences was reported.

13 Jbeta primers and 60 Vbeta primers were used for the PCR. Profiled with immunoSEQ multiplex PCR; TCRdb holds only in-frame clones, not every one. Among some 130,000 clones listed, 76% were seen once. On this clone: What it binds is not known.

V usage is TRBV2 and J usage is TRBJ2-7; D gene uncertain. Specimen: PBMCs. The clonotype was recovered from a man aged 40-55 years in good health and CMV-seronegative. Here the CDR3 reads CASSVENEQYF. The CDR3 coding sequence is TGTGCCAGCAGTGTTGAGAACGAGCAGTACTTC.